The T cell receptor beta chain under discussion was sequenced for a study of vaccination effects on CD4 cells after COVID-19. Study in general: The vaccine given was either BNT162b2 or mRNA-1273, in two doses.

Germline V CDR1 and CDR2: SGHTA, FQGTGA. This CDR3 has 17 residues. V lost 2 bases to trimming and J lost 6 bases, with 21 bases between them. Here immunoSEQ multiplex PCR was the method, and the copy in TCRdb shows in-frame clones only, minus some. Here the sample spans tens of thousands of clones, 72% being singletons. In the case of this clone: Its target is not known.

Once cultured for more than nine days, the cells underwent separation to obtain CD4+ T cells. V is TRBV7-3 and J is TRBJ2-3; D is ambiguous. The receptor was derived from a human donor who had a prior SARS-CoV-2 infection. The sequenced sample was CD4+ T cells from PBMCs cultured without peptide, obtained before COVID-19 vaccination. DNA of the CDR3: TGTGCCAGCAGCTTAGGTCCCCGAACGAGCACTTGGGATACGCAGTATTTT. Translated: CASSLGPRTSTWDTQYF.